The clone carrying this T cell receptor (beta chain) was seen repeatedly, ten times or more. The sample belongs to a study of identical twins. Germline CDR1 and CDR2: SGHTA and FQGNSA. V gave up 0 bases and J gave up 5 bases, with 14 bases separating them. This CDR3 spans 16 amino acids. TCRdb reprocessed the 5' RACE reads via MiXCR and lists one record per CDR3 protein. The table has 130,000 to 150,000 distinct CDR3 sequences, around 3.6% seen once. The specimen sequenced was memory T cells sorted from blood. V and J are TRBV7-2 and TRBJ2-1; D unresolved. The TCR comes from a man between 18 and 29 years old in good health. CDR3 in DNA: TGTGCCAGCAGCTTAGCGCCATTCCCTGTGAACAATGAGCAGTTCTTC. It codes for CASSLAPFPVNNEQFF.